Below are 4 T cell receptor beta chains sequenced from a single sample in a study of T cells after yellow fever vaccination. TCRdb reprocessed the 5' RACE reads via MiXCR and lists one record per CDR3 protein. The sample contains a few hundred thousand distinct CDR3 sequences, 6% to 8% of which appear only once. The source was PBMCs, collected 5 days after the yellow fever booster vaccination. These receptors originate from a man in his thirties or forties who received the YFV17D yellow fever vaccine.

The chain uses TRBV23-1 and TRBJ2-2; 14 nucleotides line up with TRBD2. TRBV23-1 is an ORF, and what it does is uncertain. This CDR3 spans 18 amino acids. V was clipped by 4 bases and J by 5 bases; unmatched bases: 9. CDR3 loop: CASSLPGTSGSSTGELFF. Written as DNA, the CDR3 is TGCGCCAGCAGTCTCCCTGGGACTAGCGGGAGTTCGACCGGGGAGCTGTTTTTT.

V gene TRBV7-2 combines with J gene TRBJ2-5; D gene uncertain. This CDR3 has 11 amino acids. CDR1 and CDR2 (germline): SGHTA, FQGNSA. The V end was cut by 8 bases, the J end by 6 bases, with 10 bases between. The CDR3 region has the DNA TGTGCCAGCGGCGCGCGGCAGACCCAGTACTTC. It yields the protein CASGARQTQYF.

This clonotype was counted many times. The chain has TRBV3-1 and TRBJ2-7; perhaps TRBD2 as D (6 bases). Looked up from germline, CDR1 is LGHDT and CDR2 is YNNKEL (reference sequence). The CDR3 contains 14 residues. Trimming cost V 7 bases and J 2 bases, with 15 bases left between them. CDR3 region: CASTSRDSPYEQYF. For the CDR3, the DNA is TGTGCCAGCACTTCCCGGGACTCACCCTACGAGCAGTACTTC.

The chain recombines TRBV27 with TRBJ2-1, with 8 bases that match TRBD2. J lost 8 bases, V lost 0 bases, and 9 bases had no gene match. The CDR3 spans 16 residues. Germline CDR1 and CDR2: MNHEY and SMNVEV (reference sequence). The CDR3 loop is CASSLSTGLGVYEQFF. Here the CDR3 DNA reads TGTGCCAGCAGTTTATCGACGGGACTAGGGGTCTATGAGCAGTTCTTC.